These 4 T cell receptor beta chains were all obtained from the same sample, sequenced in a study of beta chain features in type 1 diabetes. Expressed TCRB transcripts were sequenced because the entire RNA isolate underwent reverse transcription. Clones were sequenced by immunoSEQ multiplex PCR, and TCRdb holds only the in-frame ones, with some missing. The sample consists of 95,000 to 150,000 clones, 16% of them appearing once. Antigens for these TCRs are unknown. Notes on the study in general: Shorter TCRB CDR3s, moderately but significantly so, marked every one of the four CD4+ subsets in Type 1 diabetes patients.

Sequenced sample: central memory CD4+ T cells from blood. These TCRs come from a man aged 25-45 years with type 1 diabetes.

This clone was counted a few times. CDR3 in amino acids: CASSLVEDTQYF. The CDR3 DNA is TGTGCCAGCAGCTTAGTTGAGGATACGCAGTATTTT. This chain connects TRBV7-9 to TRBJ2-3; D gene ambiguous. This CDR3 comprises 12 residues. Germline loops: CDR1 SEHNR, CDR2 FQNEAQ (reference sequence). Trimming shortened V by 1 base and J by 6 bases, and 5 bases separated the two germline ends. Using reference TRBV7-9 and TRBJ2-3 for the parts outside the CDR3, the full variable domain is DTGVSQNPRHKITKRGQNVTFRCDPISEHNRLYWYRQTLGQGPEFLTYFQNEAQLEKSRLLSDRFSAERPKGSFSTLEIQRTEQGDSAMYLCASSLVEDTQYFGPGTRLTVL.

Only a few counts were recorded for this clone. The CDR3: CASSQGGLQETQYF. DNA for the CDR3: TGTGCCAGCAGCCAAGGGGGGCTGCAAGAGACCCAGTACTTC. The chain has TRBV4-2 and TRBJ2-5, with D possibly being TRBD1 (6 bases). Germline V CDR1 and CDR2: LGHNA, YNFKEQ. V dropped 1 base and J dropped 2 bases, with 8 bases sitting between them. The CDR3 runs to 14 residues.

There are a few counts of this clone. The chain couples TRBV10-3 to TRBJ2-3; D may match TRBD1 or TRBD2 (5 bases each). The germline V gene encodes CDR1 ENHRY and CDR2 SYGVKD. This CDR3 comprises 14 residues. The germline V and J ends were trimmed by 7 bases and 0 bases, with 11 bases remaining between them. The CDR3: CAIKGTASTDTQYF. CDR3 sequence (DNA): TGTGCCATCAAGGGGACCGCAAGCACAGATACGCAGTATTTT.

This chain connects TRBV6-5 to TRBJ2-1; 7 nucleotides match TRBD2. This CDR3 has 15 amino acids. V shed 6 bases, J shed 3 bases, and the junction held 8 bases outside the gene matches. Germline V CDR1 and CDR2: MNHEY, SVGAGI. The CDR3 protein is CASREVGGDYNEQFF. CDR3 DNA: TGTGCCAGCAGAGAGGTGGGGGGGGACTACAATGAGCAGTTCTTC.